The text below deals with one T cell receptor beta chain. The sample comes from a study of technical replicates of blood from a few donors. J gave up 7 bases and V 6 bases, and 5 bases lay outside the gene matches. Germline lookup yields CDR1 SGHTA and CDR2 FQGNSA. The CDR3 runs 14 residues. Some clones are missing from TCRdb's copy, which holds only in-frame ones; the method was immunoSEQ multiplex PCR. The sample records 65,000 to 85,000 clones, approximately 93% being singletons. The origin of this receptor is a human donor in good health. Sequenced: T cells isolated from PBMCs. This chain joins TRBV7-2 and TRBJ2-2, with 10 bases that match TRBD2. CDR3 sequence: CASSRAGGIGELFF. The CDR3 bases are TGTGCCAGCAGTAGAGCGGGAGGGATCGGGGAGCTGTTTTTT.